The clone carrying this TCR beta chain was observed a few times. Its antigen is currently unknown. V lost 1 base to trimming and J lost 1 base, with 9 bases between them. This CDR3 has 15 residues. From germline, CDR1 is SGHTA and CDR2 FQGTGA. All of the isolated RNA was reverse transcribed, so expressed TCRB transcripts were sequenced. Sequencing was performed with immunoSEQ multiplex PCR; in TCRdb, only in-frame clones are kept and a portion is missing. Of approximately 260,000 clones listed, approximately 25% were seen once; the top ten hold 0.012%. This entry comes from a study of beta chain features in type 1 diabetes. Overall study findings and caveats: All four CD4+ subsets from Type 1 diabetes patients carried moderately but significantly shorter TCRB CDR3s.

This clonotype was obtained from a woman aged 25 to 39 with type 1 diabetes. The chain uses TRBV7-3 and TRBJ2-3; the D gene is possibly TRBD2 (6 bases). Sequencing was performed on naive CD4+ T cells from blood. The CDR3 sequence is CASSLKIAGTDTQYF. DNA of the CDR3: TGTGCCAGCAGCTTAAAGATAGCGGGCACAGATACGCAGTATTTT.